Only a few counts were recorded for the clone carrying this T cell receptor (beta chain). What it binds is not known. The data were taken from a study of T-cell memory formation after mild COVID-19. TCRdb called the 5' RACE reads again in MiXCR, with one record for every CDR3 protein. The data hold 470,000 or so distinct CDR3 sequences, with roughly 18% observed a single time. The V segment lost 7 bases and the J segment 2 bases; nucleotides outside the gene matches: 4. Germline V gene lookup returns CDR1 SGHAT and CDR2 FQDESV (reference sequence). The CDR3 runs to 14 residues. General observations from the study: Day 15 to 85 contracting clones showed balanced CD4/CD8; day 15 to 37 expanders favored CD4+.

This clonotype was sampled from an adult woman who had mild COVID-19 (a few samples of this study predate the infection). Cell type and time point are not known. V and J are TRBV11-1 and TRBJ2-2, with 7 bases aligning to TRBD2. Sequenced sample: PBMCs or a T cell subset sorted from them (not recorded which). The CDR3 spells CASISGPNTGELFF. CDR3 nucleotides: TGTGCCAGCATTAGCGGGCCTAACACCGGGGAGCTGTTTTTT.